A selection of T cell receptor beta chains follows, all from one sample in a study of cytomegalovirus exposure and HLA in healthy donors. Libraries were prepared by immunoSEQ multiplex PCR; TCRdb keeps only in-frame clonotypes and omits some of them. Here the sample spans about 140,000 clones, about 95% being singletons. Sequencing was performed on PBMCs. The source of these receptors is a young man in good health and CMV-seropositive. Both conserved end residues are part of each CDR3. D genes are given only for firm matches. Clone size is not always given. Where it is, it says once, few, many or a class for expanded clones.

- | TRBJ2-1 | - | TRBV2 | TGTGCCAGCAGTGCCCGGACTGCCCCGGGGAATGAGCAGTTCTTC | CASSARTAPGNEQFF
- | TRBJ1-5 | - | TRBV19 | TGTGCCAGCCGGGGGTCAGGCAATCAGCCCCAGCATTTT | CASRGSGNQPQHF
- | TRBJ1-6 | - | TRBV11-2 | TGTGCCAGCAGCTTAAATCTGCCGATGGGCCATGGATCACCCCTCCACTTT | CASSLNLPMGHGSPLHF
- | TRBJ2-5 | - | TRBV11-3 | TGTGCCAGCAGCCCAGGCGGGGCCGGGGGTGGTCAAGAGACCCAGTACTTC | CASSPGGAGGGQETQYF
- | TRBJ2-1 | TRBD1 | TRBV5-6 | TGTGCCAGCAGCCGAGGACAGGGTAGGGAGCAGTTCTTC | CASSRGQGREQFF
- | TRBJ2-3 | - | TRBV5-1 | TGCGCCAGCAGGGTATCGGGCGGGACAGATACGCAGTATTTT | CASRVSGGTDTQYF
- | TRBJ1-2 | - | TRBV7-2 | TGTGCCAGCAGCCCCGCCCGGGGGGCCTATGGCTACACCTTC | CASSPARGAYGYTF
once | TRBJ2-1 | TRBD2 | TRBV30 | TGTGCCTGGAGTGCAGCGGGAGGCTTTAGCTCCTACAATGAGCAGTTCTTC | CAWSAAGGFSSYNEQFF
once | TRBJ2-7 | - | TRBV27 | TGTGCCAGCAGTGCACAGGGAACCGAACCCTACGAGCAGTACTTC | CASSAQGTEPYEQYF
- | TRBJ2-1 | TRBD2 | TRBV29-1 | TGCAGCGGCCAAACTAGCGGGGCCTACAATGAGCAGTTCTTC | CSGQTSGAYNEQFF
- | TRBJ1-1 | - | TRBV4-1 | TGCGCCAGCAGCCAAGATAGATTCCCTGGCCGAGGTGGTGAAGCTTTCTTT | CASSQDRFPGRGGEAFF
- | TRBJ1-1 | TRBD1 | TRBV19 | TGTGCCAGTAGCCGGACAGGGAGAGTCGCTGAAGCTTTCTTT | CASSRTGRVAEAFF
- | TRBJ1-2 | - | TRBV14 | TGTGCCAGCAGGCCCTCGGGGGGCCTTTATGGCTACACCTTC | CASRPSGGLYGYTF
- | TRBJ1-4 | TRBD1 | TRBV28 | TGTGCCAGCAGTCCAATCGGGACAGGGGAAGGAAAACTGTTTTTT | CASSPIGTGEGKLFF
once | TRBJ2-1 | TRBD1 | TRBV28 | TGTGCCAGCAGTTTAACGACAGGGGGCCCCTACAATGAGCAGTTCTTC | CASSLTTGGPYNEQFF
- | TRBJ2-2 | - | TRBV29-1 | TGCAGCGTTGGAGGGCGGGACACCGGGGAGCTGTTTTTT | CSVGGRDTGELFF
- | TRBJ1-2 | - | TRBV5-1 | TGCGCCAGCAGCTTAGGGGAAGGGTATGGCTACACCTTC | CASSLGEGYGYTF
- | TRBJ2-2 | - | TRBV28 | TGTGCCAGCACCTTCCTTGACAACCAGAACACCGGGGAGCTGTTTTTT | CASTFLDNQNTGELFF
- | TRBJ1-2 | - | TRBV5-1 | TGCGCCAGCAGTGCCAGTCTTAACTATGGCTACACCTTC | CASSASLNYGYTF
once | TRBJ2-7 | - | TRBV27 | TGTGCCAGCAGTTACGGTTTCGATTACGAGCAGTACTTC | CASSYGFDYEQYF
- | TRBJ2-1 | TRBD2 | TRBV27 | TGTGCCAGCAGTTTGTTGGTAGCGGGGCACAATGAGCAGTTCTTC | CASSLLVAGHNEQFF
- | TRBJ1-2 | - | TRBV19 | TGTGCCAGTAGGCCGGGGGACTATGGCTACACCTTC | CASRPGDYGYTF
- | TRBJ2-3 | - | TRBV5-1 | TGCGCCAGCAGGGACGACTGGGGGGGCCCAGATACGCAGTATTTT | CASRDDWGGPDTQYF
- | TRBJ2-7 | - | TRBV6-1 | TGTGCCAGCAAGGGACTCGATTACGAGCAGTACTTC | CASKGLDYEQYF
- | TRBJ1-1 | TRBD1 | TRBV13 | TGTGCCAGCAGCTTAGGCCGCAGGGGGCCTGAAGCTTTCTTT | CASSLGRRGPEAFF
- | TRBJ1-1 | - | TRBV7-9 | TGTGCCAGCAGCTTCGGTCCGAGGAACACTGAAGCTTTCTTT | CASSFGPRNTEAFF
- | TRBJ2-7 | TRBD1 | TRBV2 | TGTGCCAGCATTTCCGGGACAGGCTCGTACGAGCAGTACTTC | CASISGTGSYEQYF
- | TRBJ2-4 | TRBD2 | TRBV5-1 | TGCGCCAGCAGCTGGGGGACTAGCGGGAGGGCCCGGAACATTCAGTACTTC | CASSWGTSGRARNIQYF
- | TRBJ1-1 | - | TRBV5-1 | TGCGCCAGCAGCTTGTCCCAGGGCAGCACTGAAGCTTTCTTT | CASSLSQGSTEAFF
- | TRBJ2-2 | - | TRBV7-9 | TGTGCCAGCAGCTTCGTGGCTAGCGTAAACACCGGGGAGCTGTTTTTT | CASSFVASVNTGELFF
- | TRBJ2-7 | - | TRBV28 | TGTGCCACCATTTACAGGACCTACGAGCAGTACTTC | CATIYRTYEQYF
- | TRBJ1-1 | - | TRBV5-1 | TGCGCCAGCAGCTTGGGTCAGGGGACGAACACTGAAGCTTTCTTT | CASSLGQGTNTEAFF
- | TRBJ2-3 | TRBD2 | TRBV28 | TGTGCCAGCAGTATCCTAGCGGGAGCGGTAGGCACAGATACGCAGTATTTT | CASSILAGAVGTDTQYF
once | TRBJ1-5 | - | TRBV6-1 | TGTGCCAGCAGTGATCACAGCTTCAATCAGCCCCAGCATTTT | CASSDHSFNQPQHF
- | TRBJ2-1 | TRBD2 | TRBV19 | TGTGCCAGTAAGAGGCGGAGCGGGAGGGACAATGAGCAGTTCTTC | CASKRRSGRDNEQFF
- | TRBJ2-1 | TRBD2 | TRBV7-7 | TGTGCCAGCAGCCCCGGGGGGGGGCACAATGAGCAGTTCTTC | CASSPGGGHNEQFF
once | TRBJ2-7 | TRBD2 | TRBV9 | TGTGCCAGCAGCGTAGGTGGACTAGCGGGAGACGAGCAGTACTTC | CASSVGGLAGDEQYF
- | TRBJ1-5 | - | TRBV12-2 | TGTGCAAGTCGCTTAGCGGAGGGATTACTGCGAGGGGCGGGTCAGCCCCAGCATTTT | CASRLAEGLLRGAGQPQHF
- | TRBJ2-1 | TRBD2 | TRBV15 | TGTGCCACCAGCAGAGATATCAGCGGGAGTGAGCAGTTCTTC | CATSRDISGSEQFF
- | TRBJ1-6 | - | TRBV2 | TGTGCCAGCAGTGAATTGGGCAGTAATAATTCACCCCTCCACTTT | CASSELGSNNSPLHF
- | TRBJ2-1 | TRBD2 | TRBV6-5 | TGTGCCAGCAGTTTTACTAGCGGATACAATGAGCAGTTCTTC | CASSFTSGYNEQFF
- | TRBJ2-7 | - | TRBV25-1 | TGTGCCAGCTCCCCGATAGAGGGCTACTCCTACGAGCAGTACTTC | CASSPIEGYSYEQYF
- | TRBJ2-2 | TRBD1 | TRBV7-9 | TGTGCCAGCAGGCCCACAGGGGGCGACACCGGGGAGCTGTTTTTT | CASRPTGGDTGELFF
- | TRBJ2-1 | TRBD2 | TRBV7-2 | TGTGCCAGCAGCATGCTTCGGACTAGCGGGCACTCCTACAATGAGCAGTTCTTC | CASSMLRTSGHSYNEQFF